This TCR beta chain originates from a study of cytomegalovirus exposure and HLA in healthy donors. As to this clone: Its antigen is unidentified.

The PCR contained 60 Vbeta and 13 Jbeta primers. Profiling relied on immunoSEQ multiplex PCR, and the TCRdb table lists in-frame clones only, not all of them. The listing contains about 64,000 clones. V lost 6 bases, J lost 4 bases, and 10 bases lay in between. CDR3 length: 12 amino acids. Looked up from germline, CDR1 is KGHSH and CDR2 is LQKENI. The study, taken as a whole, reports: A later analysis reportedly found that, within productive TCRs, an Asian-associated ancestry cluster had fewer N-insertions than the mean observed across the roughly 670 donors. Being productive about 90% or about 30% of the time was typical of most TCR beta V segments in an earlier analysis.

Specimen: PBMCs. This TCR came from a woman aged 18-29 years in good health and CMV-seronegative. This sequence joins TRBV18 and TRBJ2-7; TRBD2 is a possible D gene (5 bases). CDR3: CASSQRVYEQYF. The CDR3 coding sequence is TGTGCCAGCTCCCAGAGGGTATACGAGCAGTACTTC.